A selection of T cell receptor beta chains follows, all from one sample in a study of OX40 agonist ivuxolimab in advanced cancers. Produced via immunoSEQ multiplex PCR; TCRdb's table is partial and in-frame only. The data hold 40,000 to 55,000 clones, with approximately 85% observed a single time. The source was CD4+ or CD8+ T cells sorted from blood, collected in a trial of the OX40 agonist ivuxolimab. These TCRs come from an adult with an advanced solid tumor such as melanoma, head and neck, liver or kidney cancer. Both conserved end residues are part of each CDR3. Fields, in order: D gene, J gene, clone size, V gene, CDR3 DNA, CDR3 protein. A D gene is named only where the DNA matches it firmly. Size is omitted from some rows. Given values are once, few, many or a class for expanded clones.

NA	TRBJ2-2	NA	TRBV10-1	TGCGCCAGCAGTGAGTGGCCAAACACCGGGGAGCTGTTTTTT	CASSEWPNTGELFF
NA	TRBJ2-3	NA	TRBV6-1	TGTGCCAGCAGGTTAGCGGATTCTAGCACAGATACGCAGTATTTT	CASRLADSSTDTQYF
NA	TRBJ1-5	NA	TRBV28	TGTGCCAGCAGTTTAGGGTCCTATAGCAATCAGCCCCAGCATTTT	CASSLGSYSNQPQHF
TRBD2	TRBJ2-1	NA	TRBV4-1	TGCGCCAGCAGCCAACATGCTAGCGGGGGCTACAATGAGCAGTTCTTC	CASSQHASGGYNEQFF
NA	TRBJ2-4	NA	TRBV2	TGTGCCAGCATCCCGGGACAGACTACGGGAGGAGCCAAAAACATTCAGTACTTC	CASIPGQTTGGAKNIQYF
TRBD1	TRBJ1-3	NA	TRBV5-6	TGTGCCAGCAGCTTGGAACGGGACAGGTCCTCTGGAAACACCATATATTTT	CASSLERDRSSGNTIYF
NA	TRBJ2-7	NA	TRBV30	TGTGCCTGGGAGAACGAGCAGTACTTC	CAWENEQYF
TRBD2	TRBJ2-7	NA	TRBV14	TGTGCCAGCAGCCACGGGACTAGCGGGGCACGCTACGAGCAGTACTTC	CASSHGTSGARYEQYF
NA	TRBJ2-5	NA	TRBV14	TGTGCCAGCAGCTACGCCCAAGAGACCCAGTACTTC	CASSYAQETQYF
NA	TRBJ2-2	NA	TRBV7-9	TGTGCCAGCAGCTTATCCCAGGGGTACGGGGAGCTGTTTTTT	CASSLSQGYGELFF
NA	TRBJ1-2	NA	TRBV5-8	TGTGCCAGCAGCTTGGTCGGTGCTCAGGGGAGATATGGCTACACCTTC	CASSLVGAQGRYGYTF
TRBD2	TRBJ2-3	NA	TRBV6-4	TGTGCCAGCAGTGTAGCGGGGGGCACAGATACGCAGTATTTT	CASSVAGGTDTQYF
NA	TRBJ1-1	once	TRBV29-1	TGCAGCGTCGAAGGAGGGGGGAACACTGAAGCTTTCTTT	CSVEGGGNTEAFF
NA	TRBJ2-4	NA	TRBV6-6	TGTGCCAGCAGTCCCCCAGGGGAAAACATTCAGTACTTC	CASSPPGENIQYF
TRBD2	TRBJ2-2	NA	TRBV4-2	TGTGCCAGCAGCCAAGATCCTAGCGGGATTAACACCGGGGAGCTGTTTTTT	CASSQDPSGINTGELFF
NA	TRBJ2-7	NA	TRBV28	TGTGCCAGCAGCCGAACCCCGTTGTTTGAGCAGTACTTC	CASSRTPLFEQYF
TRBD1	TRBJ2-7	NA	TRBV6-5	TGTGCCAGCAGTTCAACCTCGGACAGGGCCGAGCAGTACTTC	CASSSTSDRAEQYF
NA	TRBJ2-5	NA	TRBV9	TGTGCCAGCAGCGAGGGACCGAGCCAAGAGACCCAGTACTTC	CASSEGPSQETQYF
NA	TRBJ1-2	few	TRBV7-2	TGTGCCAGCAGCTTAGCCGGGGGCGTTGGCTACACCTTC	CASSLAGGVGYTF
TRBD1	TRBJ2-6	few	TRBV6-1	TGTGCCAGCAGTGCTACAGGGGCCGGGGCCAACGTCCTGACTTTC	CASSATGAGANVLTF
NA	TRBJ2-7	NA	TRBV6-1	TGTGCCAGCAGTGTACCGGGACTCTCTAGCGAGCAGTACTTC	CASSVPGLSSEQYF
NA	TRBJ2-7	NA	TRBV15	TGTGCCACCAGCAGAGATCACGCCTACGAGCAGTACTTC	CATSRDHAYEQYF
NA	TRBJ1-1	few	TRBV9	TGTGCCAGCAGCGTAGCATCTCCAGGGAGGGTAAGCTTT	CASSVASPGRVSF
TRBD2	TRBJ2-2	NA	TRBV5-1	TGCGCCAGCAGCAAGGGGCGGGGGACCAACACCGGGGAGCTGTTTTTT	CASSKGRGTNTGELFF
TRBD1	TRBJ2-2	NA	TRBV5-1	TGCGCCAGCAGCTTGAAGGGACAGGGGGCGACCGGGGAGCTGTTTTTT	CASSLKGQGATGELFF
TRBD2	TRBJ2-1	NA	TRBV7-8	TGTGCCAGCAGCCCACTTAGCGGGGGGGCGGAGTTCTTC	CASSPLSGGAEFF
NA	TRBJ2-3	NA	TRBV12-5	TGTGCTAGTGGTTTGGTGCTGACACTCGACACAGATACGCAGTATTTT	CASGLVLTLDTDTQYF
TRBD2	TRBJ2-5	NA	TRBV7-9	TGTGCCAGCAGCTTAGCAGCGGGAGGGCCGGGCGGAGAGACCCAGTACTTC	CASSLAAGGPGGETQYF
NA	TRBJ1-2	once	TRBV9	TGTGCCAGCAGCGTAGCTGAAGGGTCTAACTATGGCTACACCTTC	CASSVAEGSNYGYTF
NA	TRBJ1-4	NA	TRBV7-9	TGTGCCAGCAGCGCACTACAGTCACCAACTAATGAAAAACTGTTTTTT	CASSALQSPTNEKLFF
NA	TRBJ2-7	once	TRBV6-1	TGTGCCAGCAGTGTAGAGGGGACGTACGAGCAGTACTTC	CASSVEGTYEQYF
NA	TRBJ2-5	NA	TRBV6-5	TGTGCCGTCAGGGGACCTCTTGAGACCCAGTACTTC	CAVRGPLETQYF
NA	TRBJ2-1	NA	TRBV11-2	TGTGCCAGCAAAGAGGTACTAATTAACAATGAGCAGTTCTTC	CASKEVLINNEQFF
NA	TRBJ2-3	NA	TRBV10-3	TGTGCCATCAATGGACAGAGATCCACAGATACGCAGTATTTT	CAINGQRSTDTQYF
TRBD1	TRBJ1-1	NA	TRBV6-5	TGTGCCAGCAGGGGACAGGGGGGATCTATCGCTGAAGCTTTCTTT	CASRGQGGSIAEAFF
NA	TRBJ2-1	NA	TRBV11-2	TGTGCCAGCAGCTTACCTCGACGGCGTGGATGGGAGCAGTTCTTC	CASSLPRRRGWEQFF
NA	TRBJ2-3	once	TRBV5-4	TGTGCCAGCAGCCCTGGCCCGAATACGCAGTATTTT	CASSPGPNTQYF
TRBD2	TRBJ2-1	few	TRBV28	TGTGCCAGCAGTTTAACAGCTAGCGGGTCCAACAATGAGCAGTTCTTC	CASSLTASGSNNEQFF
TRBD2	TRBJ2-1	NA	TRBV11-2	TGTGCCAGCAGCGGTGGGACTAGCGGGAGGAACGCATACAATGAGCAGTTCTTC	CASSGGTSGRNAYNEQFF
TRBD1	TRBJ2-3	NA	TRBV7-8	TGTGCCAGCAGCGTACAGGGGATTAGCACAGATACGCAGTATTTT	CASSVQGISTDTQYF
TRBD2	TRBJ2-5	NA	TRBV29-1	TGCAGCGTTTCCGCGGGGGTTGAGACCCAGTACTTC	CSVSAGVETQYF
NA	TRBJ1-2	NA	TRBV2	TGTGCCAGCAGCTTAGGAATCTCGGGAAGTGGCTACACCTTC	CASSLGISGSGYTF